What follows are 13 T cell receptor beta chains derived from one specimen sequenced in a study of T cell repertoires in cytomegalovirus infection. TCRdb fed the reads into MiXCR, producing one record per CDR3 protein. Of about 400,000 distinct CDR3 sequences in the sample, about 35% were seen once. Antigens for these TCRs are unknown. The starting material was cultured PBMCs, obtained from culture after CMV antigen stimulation. Source of these receptors: a human donor in good health (CMV status not recorded). Some clones in this sample may be carry-over from other donors' samples.

V and J are TRBV7-4 and TRBJ1-1, with D uncertain. This CDR3 has 11 residues. With 6 bases removed from V and 3 bases from J, the gap between germline ends came to 5 bases. Germline CDR1 SGHVT, CDR2 SQSDAQ. CDR3: CASRTHTEAFF. The CDR3, as DNA: TGTGCCAGCAGAACCCACACTGAAGCTTTCTTT.

V and J are TRBV24-1 and TRBJ2-1; D may be TRBD1 (6 bases). The CDR3 loop spans 16 amino acids. With 10 bases removed from V and 7 bases from J, the gap between germline ends came to 25 bases. Germline CDR1 is KGHDR and CDR2 is SFDVKD. CDR3 in DNA: TGTGCCACGGCCAGGTCACAGGGACGCAGAGGGAATGAGCAGTTCTTC. Its translation is CATARSQGRRGNEQFF.

The CDR3 spells CASRPSGRATEQFF. The CDR3, as DNA: TGTGCCAGCAGACCTAGCGGGAGGGCCACTGAGCAGTTCTTC. The chain employs TRBV11-3 and TRBJ2-1, with 12 bases matching TRBD2. The CDR3 has 14 residues. CDR1 SGHNT and CDR2 YENEEA come from the germline V gene. V dropped 6 bases and J dropped 9; count of bases not matched to a gene: 6.

By share of the sample, this clonotype is medium-sized. V usage is TRBV7-2 and J usage is TRBJ1-6; 10 nucleotides agree with TRBD1. CDR3 length equals 16 residues. Unmatched junction bases numbered 9, after V lost 5 bases and J lost 8 bases. CDR1 is SGHTA, CDR2 FQGNSA, per germline. CDR3 sequence reads: CASSLDWTGGYSPLHF. CDR3 sequence (DNA): TGTGCCAGCAGCCTCGACTGGACAGGGGGTTATTCACCCCTCCACTTT. Full variable domain (missing parts from reference TRBV7-2 and TRBJ1-6): GAGVSQSPSNKVTEKGKDVELRCDPISGHTALYWYRQSLGQGLEFLIYFQGNSAPDKSGLPSDRFSAERTGGSVSTLTIQRTQQEDSAVYLCASSLDWTGGYSPLHFGNGTRLTVT.

In its sample, this clonotype was seen once. The chain links TRBV9 to TRBJ2-6; D is ambiguous. The CDR3 is 15 residues long. The germline V gene encodes CDR1 SGDLS and CDR2 YYNGEE. Trimming stripped 0 bases from V and 0 bases from J, with 4 bases between. The CDR3 coding sequence is TGTGCCAGCAGCGTAGGAAACTCTGGGGCCAACGTCCTGACTTTC. Protein product: CASSVGNSGANVLTF. The whole variable domain, filled in from reference TRBV9 and TRBJ2-6, reads DSGVTQTPKHLITATGQRVTLRCSPRSGDLSVYWYQQSLDQGLQFLIQYYNGEERAKGNILERFSAQQFPDLHSELNLSSLELGDSALYFCASSVGNSGANVLTFGAGSRLTVL.

This clonotype was observed a handful of times. The rearrangement links TRBV11-2 to TRBJ2-5, with D tentatively TRBD2 (5 bases). CDR3 length: 16 amino acids. Per the germline V gene, CDR1 is SGHAT and CDR2 is FQNNGV. Trimming took off 1 base at V and 4 bases at J, with 16 bases between the two ends. This CDR3 is CASSLGVDSARETQYF. CDR3 in DNA: TGTGCCAGCAGCTTAGGGGTGGATAGCGCAAGAGAGACCCAGTACTTC.

This clonotype was picked up a small number of times. This chain connects TRBV6-1 to TRBJ2-7; D call uncertain. The CDR3 contains 16 residues. V lost 0 bases to trimming and J lost 5 bases, with 17 bases between them. Germline V gene lookup returns CDR1 MNHNS and CDR2 SASEGT. The CDR3 reads CASSEAVTGKGHEQYF. In nucleotides, the CDR3 is TGTGCCAGCAGTGAAGCTGTAACTGGGAAAGGCCACGAGCAGTACTTC.

The chain recombines TRBV6-5 with TRBJ2-1; D may be TRBD1 (5 bases). Trimming pared 3 bases from V and 4 bases from J, leaving 13 bases between. This CDR3 contains 15 residues. The V gene's germline CDR1 is MNHEY and CDR2 SVGAGI. The CDR3 is CASSYGQLTYNEQFF. The CDR3 DNA is TGTGCCAGCAGTTATGGACAACTGACTTACAATGAGCAGTTCTTC.

The chain has TRBV6-2 or TRBV6-3 and TRBJ2-3; the D is unclear. Germline CDR1 and CDR2: MNHEY and SVGEGT. This CDR3 contains 12 residues. The V end lost 3 bases, the J end lost 11 bases, and 12 bases lay between the germline ends. CDR3 protein: CASSYPQRRQYF. Written as DNA, the CDR3 is TGTGCCAGCAGTTATCCCCAACGAAGGCAGTATTTT.

Ten or more counts support this clonotype. V and J are TRBV5-4 and TRBJ2-7, with TRBD1 matching over 7 bases. The CDR3 length is 14 residues. Germline values: CDR1 SGHNT, CDR2 YYREEE (reference sequence). V lost 4 bases, J lost 5 bases, and 9 bases stayed unmatched. CDR3 sequence (DNA): TGTGCCAGCAGCAGAGGGGACAGTTCAGACGAGCAGTACTTC. The encoded protein is CASSRGDSSDEQYF. Complete variable domain (other parts from reference TRBV5-4 and TRBJ2-7): ETGVTQSPTHLIKTRGQQVTLRCSSQSGHNTVSWYQQALGQGPQFIFQYYREEENGRGNFPPRFSGLQFPNYSSELNVNALELDDSALYLCASSRGDSSDEQYFGPGTRLTVT.

The V and J genes are TRBV7-8 and TRBJ2-5; 8 bases are shared with TRBD2. Looked up from germline, CDR1 is SGHVS and CDR2 is FQNEAQ. With 5 bases clipped from V and 2 bases from J, the junction kept 7 bases outside the gene matches. The CDR3 loop spans 15 amino acids. The CDR3 spells CASSQIAGSQETQYF. The CDR3 bases are TGTGCCAGCAGCCAAATAGCGGGAAGTCAAGAGACCCAGTACTTC.

The rearrangement uses TRBV19 and TRBJ2-5; D unresolved. The CDR3 has 13 residues. V was pared by 2 bases and J by 1 base, with 5 bases between. The V gene's germline CDR1 is LNHDA and CDR2 SQIVND (reference sequence). In nucleotides, the CDR3 is TGTGCCAGTAGTATACACAGCCAAGAGACCCAGTACTTC. Its protein is CASSIHSQETQYF.

This chain uses TRBV28 with TRBJ1-5; the D gene is possibly TRBD1 (5 bases). The CDR3 extends over 16 amino acids. Per germline, CDR1 MDHEN and CDR2 SYDVKM. The ends were cut back, 7 bases at V and 0 bases at J, with 16 bases in the middle. For the CDR3, the DNA is TGTGCCAGCATTCCCGTGGGGCTTAATAGCAATCAGCCCCAGCATTTT. It encodes CASIPVGLNSNQPQHF. Together with reference TRBV28 and TRBJ1-5, the CDR3 gives the full variable domain: DVKVTQSSRYLVKRTGEKVFLECVQDMDHENMFWYRQDPGLGLRLIYFSYDVKMKEKGDIPEGYSVSREKKERFSLILESASTNQTSMYLCASIPVGLNSNQPQHFGDGTRLSIL.